This T cell receptor (beta chain) was obtained from a study of T cells in Graves' hyperthyroidism and ophthalmopathy. Overall study: Peripheral blood was acquired at first diagnosis, ahead of any therapy whatsoever.

Study results and limitations: The model's output predicted ophthalmopathy at a median of about 5.9 months prior to onset.

TCR beta CDR3 sequences were amplified from RNA transcripts. First-round RT-PCR targeting the TCR CDR3 was performed with the HTBI primer set. Via MiXCR, TCRdb re-called the multiplex PCR reads, giving one row per CDR3 protein. The sample has fewer than 400,000 distinct CDR3 sequences, approximately 14% seen once; the top ten hold roughly 26%. V shed 6 bases and J 4 bases; nucleotides not matched to a gene: 2. CDR3 length: 13 amino acids. Germline V gives CDR1 MDHEN, CDR2 SYDVKM. Thyroid ultrasound, orbital computed tomography, clinical symptoms, and serum thyroxine and TRAb underpinned diagnoses. Out of over 9 ml of fresh peripheral blood came the PBMCs. This clonotype appeared a few times. The antigen is undetermined.

The sample consisted of blood. The sequence was collected from a woman between 18 and 29 years old with Graves' hyperthyroidism that later progressed to Graves' ophthalmopathy. The chain is built from TRBV28 and TRBJ2-3; 9 bases line up with TRBD2. For the CDR3, the DNA is TGTGCCAGCAGGGCGGGAGGGCCAGATACGCAGTATTTT. It yields the protein CASRAGGPDTQYF.